A selection of T cell receptor beta chains follows, all from one sample in a study of control samples from healthy donors and cancer patients. Method: immunoSEQ multiplex PCR; TCRdb's copy keeps in-frame clones and lacks some. Among approximately 74,000 clones listed, approximately 94% were seen once. Sequencing was performed on blood. These receptors all stem from a woman aged 30 to 39 in good health. Both conserved end residues are part of each CDR3. A D gene is named only where the DNA matches it firmly. A row's size may be missing; if present it is once, few, many or a size class.

cdr3_aa	cdr3_nt	clone_size	v_call	j_call	d_call
CASSPGQGNTIYF	TGCGCCAGCAGCCCAGGACAGGGAAACACCATATATTTT	NA	TRBV4-1	TRBJ1-3	NA
CASRTEPSNQPQHF	TGTGCCAGCAGGACAGAGCCTAGCAATCAGCCCCAGCATTTT	NA	TRBV21-1	TRBJ1-5	NA
CASSLERSLYGYTF	TGTGCCAGCAGTCTCGAGAGGAGCCTTTATGGCTACACCTTC	NA	TRBV6-6	TRBJ1-2	NA
CASSPPRGRSDTQYF	TGTGCCAGCAGCCCCCCGCGCGGTCGGTCAGATACGCAGTATTTT	NA	TRBV13	TRBJ2-3	NA
CASSNRANTEAFF	TGTGCCAGCAGCAACAGGGCCAACACTGAAGCTTTCTTT	NA	TRBV27	TRBJ1-1	NA
CASMPGGYNEQFF	TGTGCCAGTATGCCGGGGGGCTACAATGAGCAGTTCTTC	NA	TRBV19	TRBJ2-1	TRBD2
CASTLNMNTEAFF	TGTGCCAGCACCCTCAACATGAACACTGAAGCTTTCTTT	NA	TRBV12-3/TRBV12-4	TRBJ1-1	NA
CASSHPGTDNEQFF	TGTGCCAGCAGCCATCCCGGGACAGACAATGAGCAGTTCTTC	NA	TRBV13	TRBJ2-1	TRBD1
CASSLGLSSGNTIYF	TGTGCCAGCAGCTTGGGTCTGAGCTCTGGAAACACCATATATTTT	NA	TRBV5-5	TRBJ1-3	NA
CASSRGTAAYEQYF	TGTGCCAGCAGCCGGGGGACAGCAGCCTACGAGCAGTACTTC	NA	TRBV2	TRBJ2-7	NA
CASSLAPMGGHGYTF	TGCGCCAGCAGCTTGGCACCGATGGGGGGACACGGCTACACCTTC	NA	TRBV5-1	TRBJ1-2	NA
CASSPTTGLNEKLFF	TGTGCCAGCAGCCCTACGACAGGGCTGAATGAAAAACTGTTTTTT	NA	TRBV5-4	TRBJ1-4	TRBD1
CASSHQDRDYQPQHF	TGCGCCAGCAGTCATCAGGACAGGGATTATCAGCCCCAGCATTTT	NA	TRBV4-1	TRBJ1-5	TRBD1
CASSQGDRSYGYTF	TGTGCCAGCAGCCAAGGGGACAGGAGCTATGGCTACACCTTC	NA	TRBV6-5	TRBJ1-2	TRBD1
CASSIWDRKTIYF	TGTGCCAGTAGTATTTGGGACAGAAAAACCATATATTTT	NA	TRBV19	TRBJ1-3	TRBD1
CASSPQVQGNEKLFF	TGCGCCAGCAGCCCTCAGGTTCAGGGGAATGAAAAACTGTTTTTT	NA	TRBV5-1	TRBJ1-4	NA
CASSGGGGYGYTF	TGTGCCAGCTCAGGAGGCGGGGGATATGGCTACACCTTC	NA	TRBV18	TRBJ1-2	NA
CAISGASGVYGYTF	TGTGCCATCAGCGGGGCGTCTGGGGTCTATGGCTACACCTTC	NA	TRBV10-3	TRBJ1-2	NA
CASSPRENSNQPQHF	TGTGCCAGCTCACCACGAGAAAATAGCAATCAGCCCCAGCATTTT	NA	TRBV18	TRBJ1-5	NA
CASSLIGFTEAFF	TGTGCCAGCAGCTTAATCGGGTTCACTGAAGCTTTCTTT	NA	TRBV7-8	TRBJ1-1	NA
CASSSGLLGEEQFF	TGCGCCAGCAGCTCGGGACTCCTAGGAGAGGAGCAGTTCTTC	NA	TRBV5-1	TRBJ2-1	NA
CASRADGAQPQHF	TGTGCCAGCAGGGCCGACGGGGCCCAGCCCCAGCATTTT	once	TRBV6-5	TRBJ1-5	NA
CASSLSGQGILYEQYF	TGTGCCAGCAGCTTATCCGGACAGGGAATCTTGTACGAGCAGTACTTC	NA	TRBV11-2	TRBJ2-7	TRBD1
CASSQVAQEDFYNEQFF	TGTGCCAGCAGCCAAGTGGCGCAAGAAGACTTTTACAATGAGCAGTTCTTC	NA	TRBV4-2	TRBJ2-1	NA
CASSPWGGANYGYTF	TGTGCCAGCAGCCCCTGGGGAGGAGCTAACTATGGCTACACCTTC	NA	TRBV5-6	TRBJ1-2	NA
CASRDSTGNTIYF	TGTGCCAGCAGGGACAGCACTGGAAACACCATATATTTT	once	TRBV5-6	TRBJ1-3	NA
CASSLISGNNSPLHF	TGTGCCAGCAGTTTAATTTCGGGAAATAATTCACCCCTCCACTTT	NA	TRBV28	TRBJ1-6	NA
CASSLWPGNGYTF	TGTGCCAGCAGCTTGTGGCCAGGGAATGGCTACACCTTC	NA	TRBV5-6	TRBJ1-2	NA
CASSSGDIGEKLFF	TGTGCCAGCAGCTCAGGGGATATCGGTGAAAAACTGTTTTTT	NA	TRBV7-9	TRBJ1-4	NA
CASSSGQGGGTGELFF	TGCGCCAGCAGCAGCGGACAGGGGGGCGGCACCGGGGAGCTGTTTTTT	NA	TRBV5-1	TRBJ2-2	TRBD1
CASRVQAYSNQPQHF	TGTGCCAGCAGAGTACAGGCATATAGCAATCAGCCCCAGCATTTT	NA	TRBV28	TRBJ1-5	NA
CASSFQTGGINEQFF	TGTGCCAGCAGCTTTCAGACAGGGGGAATAAATGAGCAGTTCTTC	NA	TRBV7-2	TRBJ2-1	TRBD1
CASSRASSSGNTIYF	TGTGCCAGCAGTAGGGCGAGTAGCTCTGGAAACACCATATATTTT	NA	TRBV6-5	TRBJ1-3	NA
CASSPTGRNGYTF	TGTGCCAGCAGCCCCACAGGGCGTAATGGCTACACCTTC	once	TRBV11-3	TRBJ1-2	NA
CASSPQTGGGGYGYTF	TGTGCCAGCAGCCCTCAGACGGGCGGGGGAGGCTATGGCTACACCTTC	NA	TRBV7-8	TRBJ1-2	NA
CASSYLDAIYF	TGTGCCAGCAGTTACCTCGACGCCATATATTTT	NA	TRBV6-6	TRBJ1-3	NA
CASTQRGGPLRETQYF	TGTGCCAGCACCCAGAGGGGGGGACCACTCCGGGAGACCCAGTACTTC	NA	TRBV28	TRBJ2-5	NA
CASSHKQGYNSPLHF	TGTGCCAGCAGCCATAAACAGGGCTATAATTCACCCCTCCACTTT	NA	TRBV14	TRBJ1-6	NA
CAISGGEGADTQYF	TGTGCCATCAGTGGTGGGGAAGGCGCAGATACGCAGTATTTT	NA	TRBV10-3	TRBJ2-3	NA
CASSQDFLAGGRTGELFF	TGTGCCAGCAGCCAAGATTTTCTGGCGGGGGGGCGGACCGGGGAGCTGTTTTTT	NA	TRBV3-1/TRBV3-2	TRBJ2-2	TRBD2
CASSLVEVGDTQYF	TGTGCCAGCAGCTTAGTTGAAGTAGGGGATACGCAGTATTTT	NA	TRBV7-8	TRBJ2-3	NA
CASSFGGGGPGNEQFF	TGTGCCAGCAGCTTCGGAGGGGGCGGGCCTGGAAATGAGCAGTTCTTC	NA	TRBV5-4	TRBJ2-1	NA
CAWTLRGWKRADTQYF	TGTGCCTGGACCCTAAGGGGGTGGAAACGGGCGGATACGCAGTATTTT	few	TRBV30	TRBJ2-3	NA
CASRTPGTGDQPQHF	TGTGCCAGCCGGACGCCCGGGACAGGGGATCAGCCCCAGCATTTT	NA	TRBV6-5	TRBJ1-5	TRBD1
CASSKQNQPGNTIYF	TGTGCCAGCAGCAAACAGAATCAGCCTGGAAACACCATATATTTT	NA	TRBV3-1/TRBV3-2	TRBJ1-3	NA
CASSERPSEGNTIYF	TGTGCCAGCAGTGAACGGCCATCAGAGGGAAACACCATATATTTT	NA	TRBV27	TRBJ1-3	NA
CATLAGLNEKLFF	TGTGCCACCTTGGCAGGCCTTAATGAAAAACTGTTTTTT	NA	TRBV10-3	TRBJ1-4	NA
CSAIAVGYTF	TGCAGTGCTATAGCAGTGGGCTACACCTTC	NA	TRBV20-1	TRBJ1-2	NA
CASSEVDNPYEQYF	TGCGCCAGCAGTGAAGTCGACAACCCCTACGAGCAGTACTTC	NA	TRBV10-2	TRBJ2-7	NA
CATSRETGVSYNSPLHF	TGTGCCACCAGCAGAGAGACAGGGGTCTCCTATAATTCACCCCTCCACTTT	NA	TRBV15	TRBJ1-6	TRBD1
CASSEGGSGANVLTF	TGTGCCAGCAGTGAAGGGGGCTCTGGGGCCAACGTCCTGACTTTC	NA	TRBV6-1	TRBJ2-6	NA
CASSLVSGGYTF	TGTGCCAGCAGCTTGGTTTCCGGGGGCTACACCTTC	NA	TRBV5-6	TRBJ1-2	NA
CASSQTLAEETQYF	TGTGCCAGCAGCCAAACTTTGGCGGAGGAGACCCAGTACTTC	NA	TRBV4-2	TRBJ2-5	NA
CSATDRGPRVGAFF	TGCAGTGCTACTGACAGGGGGCCCAGGGTCGGAGCTTTCTTT	NA	TRBV20-1	TRBJ1-1	TRBD1
CASSQGEQSSYEQYF	TGTGCCAGCAGCCAAGGGGAACAGAGCTCCTACGAGCAGTACTTC	NA	TRBV3-1/TRBV3-2	TRBJ2-7	NA
CASTSDRNFVYNEQFF	TGTGCCAGCACAAGCGACAGGAATTTCGTCTACAATGAGCAGTTCTTC	NA	TRBV28	TRBJ2-1	NA
CASSQEGTVRNSPLHF	TGCGCCAGCAGCCAAGAGGGGACAGTGAGGAATTCACCCCTCCACTTT	once	TRBV4-1	TRBJ1-6	TRBD1
CATLGAMGPNYGYTF	TGTGCCACCCTGGGGGCGATGGGACCTAACTATGGCTACACCTTC	NA	TRBV28	TRBJ1-2	NA